The rows below give T cell receptor beta chains drawn from one sample of a study of blood T cell repertoires in COVID-19. Only in-frame clones appear in the TCRdb table, and some are missing; sequencing was by immunoSEQ multiplex PCR. The sample has over 150,000 clones, roughly 80% seen once. Sequenced: PBMCs or T cells enriched from blood (not recorded which). Receptors were obtained from a middle-aged man who had recovered from COVID-19. Each CDR3 is given with its conserved first and last residue. Each record gives: D gene, J gene, clone size, V gene, CDR3 protein, CDR3 DNA. A D gene is named only where the DNA matches it firmly. Part of the rows lack a size; the others show once, few, many or a class for expanded clones.

d_call: .; j_call: TRBJ2-3; clone_size: .; v_call: TRBV11-1; cdr3_aa: CASSSGFADTQYF; cdr3_nt: TGTGCCAGCAGCTCGGGTTTCGCAGATACGCAGTATTTT
d_call: TRBD1; j_call: TRBJ1-6; clone_size: .; v_call: TRBV7-2; cdr3_aa: CASSLAGGGDSPLHF; cdr3_nt: TGTGCCAGCAGCTTGGCAGGGGGCGGTGATTCACCCCTCCACTTT
d_call: TRBD1; j_call: TRBJ1-2; clone_size: .; v_call: TRBV18; cdr3_aa: CASSPGTGNYGYTF; cdr3_nt: TGTGCCAGCTCACCAGGGACAGGGAACTATGGCTACACCTTC
d_call: .; j_call: TRBJ2-2; clone_size: .; v_call: TRBV5-1; cdr3_aa: CASSLGATVNTGELFF; cdr3_nt: TGCGCCAGCAGCTTGGGGGCAACAGTGAACACCGGGGAGCTGTTTTTT
d_call: .; j_call: TRBJ1-2; clone_size: .; v_call: TRBV6-5; cdr3_aa: CASSYTRVSPYGYTF; cdr3_nt: TGTGCCAGCAGTTACACCCGGGTGTCCCCTTATGGCTACACCTTC
d_call: .; j_call: TRBJ1-2; clone_size: .; v_call: TRBV5-8; cdr3_aa: CASSLASGKGPYGYTF; cdr3_nt: TGTGCCAGCAGCTTGGCCAGCGGCAAAGGGCCCTATGGCTACACCTTC
d_call: TRBD1; j_call: TRBJ1-2; clone_size: .; v_call: TRBV3-1/TRBV3-2; cdr3_aa: CASSQEPGGRYGYTF; cdr3_nt: TGTGCCAGCAGCCAAGAACCAGGGGGCCGGTATGGCTACACCTTC
d_call: .; j_call: TRBJ1-5; clone_size: once; v_call: TRBV15; cdr3_aa: CATSTTSAPYQPQHF; cdr3_nt: TGTGCCACCAGTACGACATCTGCACCCTATCAGCCCCAGCATTTT
d_call: .; j_call: TRBJ1-5; clone_size: .; v_call: TRBV27; cdr3_aa: CASSEGVTSNQPQHF; cdr3_nt: TGTGCCAGCAGTGAAGGGGTTACTAGCAATCAGCCCCAGCATTTT
d_call: TRBD2; j_call: TRBJ2-5; clone_size: .; v_call: TRBV5-1; cdr3_aa: CASSRGASSGGGETQYF; cdr3_nt: TGCGCCAGCAGCCGGGGGGCGTCTAGCGGGGGCGGAGAGACCCAGTACTTC
d_call: TRBD1; j_call: TRBJ1-4; clone_size: .; v_call: TRBV28; cdr3_aa: CASSSQGAQVNEKLFF; cdr3_nt: TGTGCCAGCAGTTCACAGGGGGCGCAGGTTAACGAAAAACTGTTTTTT
d_call: .; j_call: TRBJ1-6; clone_size: .; v_call: TRBV6-6; cdr3_aa: CASRRDFNSPLHF; cdr3_nt: TGTGCCAGCAGACGGGACTTTAATTCACCCCTCCACTTT
d_call: TRBD1; j_call: TRBJ2-2; clone_size: medium-sized; v_call: TRBV6-4; cdr3_aa: CASSDTSGTGDTGELFF; cdr3_nt: TGTGCCAGCAGTGACACCTCCGGGACAGGGGACACCGGGGAGCTGTTTTTT
d_call: .; j_call: TRBJ1-2; clone_size: .; v_call: TRBV5-1; cdr3_aa: CASSSGENYGYTF; cdr3_nt: TGCGCCAGCAGCTCGGGAGAAAACTATGGCTACACCTTC
d_call: TRBD1; j_call: TRBJ2-7; clone_size: few; v_call: TRBV6-5; cdr3_aa: CASSPIRGPYEQYF; cdr3_nt: TGTGCCAGCAGTCCAATCAGGGGGCCCTACGAGCAGTACTTC
d_call: TRBD1; j_call: TRBJ1-1; clone_size: .; v_call: TRBV19; cdr3_aa: CASRRTGENTEAFF; cdr3_nt: TGTGCCAGTAGGAGGACAGGCGAGAACACTGAAGCTTTCTTT
d_call: .; j_call: TRBJ2-2; clone_size: .; v_call: TRBV29-1; cdr3_aa: CSVSLGLTGELFF; cdr3_nt: TGCAGCGTCTCGCTTGGACTCACCGGGGAGCTGTTTTTT
d_call: .; j_call: TRBJ1-2; clone_size: .; v_call: TRBV30; cdr3_aa: CAWSAGGGYTF; cdr3_nt: TGTGCCTGGTCAGCGGGGGGCGGCTACACCTTC
d_call: TRBD1; j_call: TRBJ2-1; clone_size: .; v_call: TRBV15; cdr3_aa: CATSPGTGAYNEQFF; cdr3_nt: TGTGCCACCTCGCCTGGGACAGGGGCCTACAATGAGCAGTTCTTC
d_call: TRBD1; j_call: TRBJ1-5; clone_size: once; v_call: TRBV19; cdr3_aa: CATLPGQGAQPQHF; cdr3_nt: TGTGCCACTTTACCGGGACAGGGGGCACAGCCCCAGCATTTT
d_call: TRBD1; j_call: TRBJ1-4; clone_size: .; v_call: TRBV7-2; cdr3_aa: CASRRDRGQEKLFF; cdr3_nt: TGTGCCAGCAGGCGGGACAGGGGGCAGGAAAAACTGTTTTTT
d_call: TRBD2; j_call: TRBJ2-1; clone_size: once; v_call: TRBV4-1; cdr3_aa: CASSPKSGGEYNEQFF; cdr3_nt: TGCGCCAGCAGCCCTAAGAGCGGGGGAGAATACAATGAGCAGTTCTTC
d_call: TRBD2; j_call: TRBJ2-3; clone_size: .; v_call: TRBV4-2; cdr3_aa: CASSQGVAGGDTQYF; cdr3_nt: TGTGCCAGCAGCCAAGGGGTAGCGGGGGGAGATACGCAGTATTTT
d_call: TRBD1; j_call: TRBJ2-2; clone_size: .; v_call: TRBV6-2/TRBV6-3; cdr3_aa: CASSYSEGGANTGELFF; cdr3_nt: TGTGCCAGCAGTTACTCGGAAGGGGGCGCGAACACCGGGGAGCTGTTTTTT
d_call: .; j_call: TRBJ1-3; clone_size: .; v_call: TRBV19; cdr3_aa: CASSTLQGRSGNTIYF; cdr3_nt: TGTGCCAGTAGTACCTTACAGGGCCGCTCTGGAAACACCATATATTTT
d_call: TRBD1; j_call: TRBJ2-2; clone_size: .; v_call: TRBV24-1; cdr3_aa: CATRQGANTGELFF; cdr3_nt: TGTGCCACCAGACAGGGGGCGAACACCGGGGAGCTGTTTTTT
d_call: .; j_call: TRBJ2-1; clone_size: .; v_call: TRBV5-6; cdr3_aa: CASSRDLHNEQFF; cdr3_nt: TGTGCCAGCAGCCGGGACTTGCATAATGAGCAGTTCTTC
d_call: .; j_call: TRBJ1-1; clone_size: .; v_call: TRBV2; cdr3_aa: CASMDREKVRAFF; cdr3_nt: TGTGCCAGCATGGACCGGGAGAAGGTGCGAGCTTTCTTT
d_call: .; j_call: TRBJ2-7; clone_size: .; v_call: TRBV5-6; cdr3_aa: CASSLAGRYEQYF; cdr3_nt: TGTGCCAGCAGCTTGGCAGGCCGCTACGAGCAGTACTTC
d_call: TRBD1; j_call: TRBJ1-5; clone_size: few; v_call: TRBV19; cdr3_aa: CASSLRTGSQPQHF; cdr3_nt: TGTGCCAGTAGCCTGAGGACAGGGAGTCAGCCCCAGCATTTT
d_call: TRBD1; j_call: TRBJ2-1; clone_size: .; v_call: TRBV10-3; cdr3_aa: CAIRDRAYNEQFF; cdr3_nt: TGTGCCATCCGGGACAGGGCCTACAATGAGCAGTTCTTC
d_call: .; j_call: TRBJ1-5; clone_size: .; v_call: TRBV19; cdr3_aa: CASSTATGMGNQPQHF; cdr3_nt: TGTGCCAGTAGTACAGCCACAGGGATGGGCAATCAGCCCCAGCATTTT
d_call: .; j_call: TRBJ1-2; clone_size: .; v_call: TRBV7-9; cdr3_aa: CASSLASIRGMYGYTF; cdr3_nt: TGTGCCAGCAGCTTAGCGTCGATCAGGGGAATGTATGGCTACACCTTC
d_call: TRBD2; j_call: TRBJ2-7; clone_size: .; v_call: TRBV7-2; cdr3_aa: CASSISGTRSPSEQYF; cdr3_nt: TGTGCCAGCAGCATATCCGGGACTAGAAGTCCCTCCGAGCAGTACTTC
d_call: .; j_call: TRBJ1-1; clone_size: once; v_call: TRBV4-1; cdr3_aa: CASSQDRGGPNTEAFF; cdr3_nt: TGCGCCAGCAGCCAAGATCGAGGGGGTCCTAACACTGAAGCTTTCTTT
d_call: .; j_call: TRBJ2-2; clone_size: few; v_call: TRBV5-1; cdr3_aa: CASSSGQLANTGELFF; cdr3_nt: TGCGCCAGCAGCTCCGGACAGCTCGCGAACACCGGGGAGCTGTTTTTT
d_call: TRBD1; j_call: TRBJ1-3; clone_size: .; v_call: TRBV5-4; cdr3_aa: CASRGQGSDLGGNTIYF; cdr3_nt: TGTGCCAGCAGGGGACAGGGTTCGGATTTGGGAGGAAACACCATATATTTT
d_call: TRBD2; j_call: TRBJ2-3; clone_size: .; v_call: TRBV7-9; cdr3_aa: CASSLAGGGRTDTQYF; cdr3_nt: TGTGCCAGCAGCTTAGCCGGCGGGGGGCGGACAGATACGCAGTATTTT
d_call: .; j_call: TRBJ1-5; clone_size: .; v_call: TRBV28; cdr3_aa: CASSLGGNNQPQHF; cdr3_nt: TGTGCCAGCAGTTTAGGCGGCAACAATCAGCCCCAGCATTTT
d_call: TRBD1; j_call: TRBJ2-7; clone_size: .; v_call: TRBV6-1; cdr3_aa: CASSDRDRAPEQYF; cdr3_nt: TGTGCCAGCAGTGACCGGGACAGGGCCCCCGAGCAGTACTTC
d_call: TRBD1; j_call: TRBJ1-5; clone_size: .; v_call: TRBV10-2; cdr3_aa: CASSPTGGGFNQPQHF; cdr3_nt: TGCGCCAGCAGCCCAACAGGGGGTGGGTTCAATCAGCCCCAGCATTTT
d_call: .; j_call: TRBJ2-3; clone_size: .; v_call: TRBV19; cdr3_aa: CASSNRASSTDTQYF; cdr3_nt: TGTGCCAGTAGTAACAGGGCCTCCAGCACAGATACGCAGTATTTT
d_call: .; j_call: TRBJ1-6; clone_size: few; v_call: TRBV19; cdr3_aa: CASSIWAERPNSPLHF; cdr3_nt: TGTGCCAGTAGTATATGGGCTGAACGGCCAAATTCACCCCTCCACTTT
d_call: TRBD1; j_call: TRBJ1-6; clone_size: once; v_call: TRBV7-6; cdr3_aa: CASSPGGQGGGPLHF; cdr3_nt: TGTGCCAGCAGTCCCGGGGGACAGGGTGGTGGTCCCCTCCACTTT
d_call: .; j_call: TRBJ1-1; clone_size: .; v_call: TRBV7-9; cdr3_aa: CASSLWQFDTEAFF; cdr3_nt: TGTGCCAGCAGCTTATGGCAGTTTGATACTGAAGCTTTCTTT
d_call: TRBD1; j_call: TRBJ1-2; clone_size: .; v_call: TRBV6-5; cdr3_aa: CASSYSGQGNYGYTF; cdr3_nt: TGTGCCAGCAGTTACTCGGGACAGGGAAACTATGGCTACACCTTC
d_call: .; j_call: TRBJ2-3; clone_size: .; v_call: TRBV11-2; cdr3_aa: CASSLSPSDTQYF; cdr3_nt: TGTGCCAGCAGCTTATCCCCATCAGATACGCAGTATTTT
d_call: .; j_call: TRBJ1-1; clone_size: .; v_call: TRBV27; cdr3_aa: CASSPNTGFGTEAFF; cdr3_nt: TGTGCCAGCAGTCCCAACACAGGGTTCGGAACTGAAGCTTTCTTT
d_call: .; j_call: TRBJ2-1; clone_size: .; v_call: TRBV13; cdr3_aa: CASSLVVGAGEQFF; cdr3_nt: TGTGCCAGCAGCTTAGTGGTGGGGGCGGGTGAGCAGTTCTTC
d_call: .; j_call: TRBJ2-2; clone_size: few; v_call: TRBV5-1; cdr3_aa: CASTLREPTGELFF; cdr3_nt: TGCGCCAGCACATTACGGGAGCCCACCGGGGAGCTGTTTTTT
d_call: TRBD1; j_call: TRBJ1-6; clone_size: .; v_call: TRBV28; cdr3_aa: CASTGGQGVTYNSPLHF; cdr3_nt: TGTGCCAGCACCGGGGGACAGGGAGTCACCTATAATTCACCCCTCCACTTT
d_call: .; j_call: TRBJ1-4; clone_size: .; v_call: TRBV5-1; cdr3_aa: CASSPYYPGSNEKLFF; cdr3_nt: TGCGCCAGCAGCCCCTATTACCCGGGGAGTAATGAAAAACTGTTTTTT
d_call: TRBD1; j_call: TRBJ1-1; clone_size: .; v_call: TRBV2; cdr3_aa: CASARDRALNTEAFF; cdr3_nt: TGTGCCAGCGCTCGGGACAGGGCCCTGAACACTGAAGCTTTCTTT
d_call: .; j_call: TRBJ2-6; clone_size: .; v_call: TRBV6-2/TRBV6-3; cdr3_aa: CASSPIRTRLSGANVLTF; cdr3_nt: TGTGCCAGCAGCCCTATTCGAACTCGACTCTCTGGGGCCAACGTCCTGACTTTC
d_call: .; j_call: TRBJ1-3; clone_size: .; v_call: TRBV18; cdr3_aa: CASSPRRGGNTIYF; cdr3_nt: TGTGCCAGCTCACCACGGCGAGGAGGAAACACCATATATTTT
d_call: TRBD2; j_call: TRBJ2-1; clone_size: .; v_call: TRBV5-1; cdr3_aa: CASSASGGPRYNEQFF; cdr3_nt: TGCGCCAGCAGCGCGAGCGGGGGGCCCAGGTACAATGAGCAGTTCTTC
d_call: .; j_call: TRBJ2-1; clone_size: once; v_call: TRBV5-6; cdr3_aa: CASSPFLSSYNEQFF; cdr3_nt: TGTGCCAGCAGCCCCTTCCTGAGCTCCTACAATGAGCAGTTCTTC
d_call: TRBD1; j_call: TRBJ1-1; clone_size: .; v_call: TRBV10-3; cdr3_aa: CAISDRTGDTEAFF; cdr3_nt: TGTGCCATCAGTGACCGGACAGGGGACACTGAAGCTTTCTTT
d_call: .; j_call: TRBJ2-7; clone_size: once; v_call: TRBV9; cdr3_aa: CASSPTTGSYEQYF; cdr3_nt: TGTGCCAGCAGCCCCACGACGGGCTCCTACGAGCAGTACTTC
d_call: .; j_call: TRBJ1-2; clone_size: .; v_call: TRBV28; cdr3_aa: CASSLAQYGYTF; cdr3_nt: TGTGCCAGCAGTTTAGCTCAGTATGGCTACACCTTC